Sequencing of this T cell receptor (beta chain) was carried out in a study of OX40 agonist ivuxolimab in advanced cancers. Regarding the research as a whole: Ivuxolimab, which targeted the costimulatory receptor OX40 (CD134), was an agonistic, fully human IgG2 monoclonal antibody. Intravenous ivuxolimab was administered to patients every 2 weeks at six dose levels: 0.01, 0.1, 0.3, 1.5, 3 and 10 mg/kg. Of the approximately 53 patients in dose escalation, some 20 had hepatocellular carcinoma, about 15 had melanoma, 9 had renal cell carcinoma and 9 had head and neck cancer. In the dose-escalation cohort, 65% to 90% of patients were male, and the mean age was roughly 60 years, with a range of 23 to 79. Prior anti-PD-1, anti-PD-L1 or anti-CTLA-4 therapy was permitted, and checkpoint inhibitors had been received by under 50% of dose-escalation patients. Partial responses occurred in three dose-escalation patients: two with cutaneous melanoma and one with hepatocellular carcinoma. The point of sequencing TCRbeta in the periphery was to test whether ivuxolimab changed TCR sequence diversity and drove clonal T-cell expansion. The paper describes the monotherapy dose-escalation part (N of about 50 patients) of the phase I trial of ivuxolimab.

The investigation overall reported the following: After ivuxolimab, CD8+ T cells had more expanded clones than CD4+ T cells on average. Partial responders in the 0.1-3.0 mg/kg groups had among the lowest normalized peripheral clonal expansion, especially among CD8+ T cells. Antigen specificity was not determined for the clonally expanded peripheral T cells. Low levels of normalized T-cell clonal expansion were also shown by some nonresponding patients. At doses of 0.1 to 3.0 mg/kg, clonal expansion of both CD4+ and CD8+ blood T cells was observed from baseline to week 6.

With regard to this clone: No antigen is known for it. No base quality values were provided; no much bigger clone lies one nucleotide off.

Genomic DNA was extracted from sorted cells for sequencing of the TCRbeta CDR3 region. The immunoSEQ Assay was used for sequencing of TCRbeta CDR3 regions. As stored in TCRdb, this immuneACCESS dataset retains in-frame rearrangements with V and J assigned. A fraction of the clones does not appear; measured against another copy, unresolved V genes explain less than half of the discrepancy, and the remainder lacks a known reason. The sample table records 55,000 to 90,000 clones; 80% to 90% of these occur just once. The top ten clonotypes cover about 1.1% of the sample. The trial excluded patients who had a history of autoimmune disease or who were on systemic immunosuppression. In every dose cohort, peripheral blood was drawn for TCR sequencing at baseline, cycle 4 day 1, and cycle 7 day 1. The samples were drawn from a first-in-human, open-label, multicenter phase I dose-escalation trial of ivuxolimab. The trial enrolled adults with locally advanced or metastatic head and neck squamous cell, hepatocellular, melanoma or renal cell carcinoma. Before TCR sequencing, CD4+ T cells and CD8+ T cells from peripheral blood were sorted into separate populations.

The CDR3 numbers 15 residues from cysteine through phenylalanine. Just CDR3 DNA is preserved here, 45 bases in frame from base 1. Looking up the germline V gene yields CDR1 LGHNA and CDR2 YNFKEQ. V is shortened by 0 bases, J by 4 bases, and the region joining them spans 12 bases. The TCR comes from an adult with an advanced solid tumor such as melanoma, head and neck, liver or kidney cancer. The chain is made from TRBV4-2 and TRBJ2-5; the D segment cannot be called with confidence. The sequencing here drew on CD4+ or CD8+ T cells sorted from blood, taken in a trial of the OX40 agonist ivuxolimab. The CDR3 here reads CASSQDDRNSETQYF. The base sequence is TGTGCCAGCAGCCAAGATGATAGGAACTCAGAGACCCAGTACTTC.